This TCR beta chain was documented in a study of shared clonotypes between healthy human individuals. Caucasian adults living in Nashville, Tennessee, provided all samples. Negatively enriched CD4+ T cells were divided by CD45RA into naive and memory. Study-level points and caveats: An effect of sequencing depth on clonotype sharing among donors was expected.

TCRdb's copy holds only in-frame clones and misses some; the assay was immunoSEQ multiplex PCR. The table includes approximately 740,000 clones, 74% detected once. On this clone itself: Its antigen is still unknown.

The CDR3 has 14 amino acids. The TCR was taken from a woman aged 30 to 39 in good health. The source material was memory CD4+ T cells sorted from blood. As for subset: CD45RA-negative fraction. The chain has TRBV21-1 and TRBJ1-5. TRBV21-1 is described as a pseudogene. This CDR3 reads CASSKGGRKKTQHF. The CDR3 DNA sequence: TGTGCCAGCAGCAAAGGGGGACGTAAGAAGACCCAGCATTTT.